The T cell receptor beta chain described here comes from a study of cytomegalovirus exposure and HLA in healthy donors. Turning to this clone: The antigen is not known.

Use of 60 Vbeta and 13 Jbeta primers characterized the PCR. Produced via immunoSEQ multiplex PCR; TCRdb's table is partial and in-frame only. The sample has roughly 80,000 clones, roughly two thirds seen once; the top ten hold 6.9%. General study points: Later analysis suggested links between common viral pathogens and several top significant clusters.

V gave up 0 bases and J gave up 1 base; unmatched junction bases: 5. CDR1 and CDR2 from the germline V gene are MNHNS and SASEGT. This CDR3 spans 16 amino acids. This clonotype was sampled from a woman in her 50s in good health and CMV-seropositive. What was sequenced was PBMCs. The chain recombines TRBV6-1 with TRBJ2-5; TRBD1 matches 7 bases. The DNA of the CDR3 is TGTGCCAGCAGTGAAGCCCCGGGACAGAGCCAAGAGACCCAGTACTTC. It is translated as CASSEAPGQSQETQYF.